The 11 T cell receptor beta chains below all came from one sample that was sequenced in a study of blood T cells in healthy people across ages (dated by TCRdb to 2013 to 2016). Receptor libraries were prepared by 5' RACE. TCRdb lists the instrument as Illumina HiSeq 2500. A second PCR of roughly 6 to 11 cycles was run with a J-beta primer mix and a sample-barcoded 5' primer. TCRdb reprocessing: public reads trimmed at Q25 with fastp, clones called with MiXCR, in-frame beta chains kept. Entries are consolidated by CDR3 protein sequence, retaining the most common genes and DNA. In this sample the table shows some 550,000 distinct CDR3 sequences, 40% to 55% of which occur a single time. 20% to 25% of the sample is held by the ten biggest clonotypes. The source material was blood. The receptor set was obtained from a man older than 75 in good health.

The chain uses TRBV28 and TRBJ1-3; D is undetermined. Germline CDR1 and CDR2: MDHEN and SYDVKM. CDR3 length: 15 amino acids. V was trimmed by 4 bases and J by 2 bases, leaving 12 bases between them. The CDR3 reads CASSSPTAAGNTIYF. Here the CDR3 DNA reads TGTGCCAGCAGTTCTCCCACCGCCGCTGGAAACACCATATATTTT. The whole variable domain, remainder taken from reference TRBV28 and TRBJ1-3, is DVKVTQSSRYLVKRTGEKVFLECVQDMDHENMFWYRQDPGLGLRLIYFSYDVKMKEKGDIPEGYSVSREKKERFSLILESASTNQTSMYLCASSSPTAAGNTIYFGEGSWLTVV.

This clonotype appeared a few times. This chain connects TRBV2 to TRBJ1-1; unclear D gene. The germline gives CDR1 SNHLY, CDR2 FYNNEI. V dropped 10 bases and J dropped 3 bases, with 18 bases sitting between them. This CDR3 comprises 14 residues. The CDR3 nucleotides read TGTGCCAACAAAAAAGGGCATGGGGACACTGAAGCTTTCTTT. Its translation: CANKKGHGDTEAFF.

This clonotype was detected a few times. The J gene is TRBJ2-1, the V gene TRBV20-1; TRBD2 aligns across 11 bases. The junction had 4 bases not matched to a gene; V was cut back by 3 bases and J by 6 bases. There are 14 residues in the CDR3. In germline, CDR1 is DFQATT, CDR2 SNEGSKA (reference sequence). In DNA, the CDR3 is TGCAGTGCTAGTCGCCTAGCGGGAGGCAATGAGCAGTTCTTC. Amino acids: CSASRLAGGNEQFF.

A few counts support this clonotype. The genes are TRBV3-1 and TRBJ1-6; D uncertain. Germline V gene data show CDR1 as LGHDT and CDR2 as YNNKEL (reference sequence). V lost 2 bases and J 14 bases, leaving 13 bases between the germline ends. This CDR3 has 13 amino acids. The CDR3 coding sequence is TGTGCCAGCAGCCAACAGGCTGGCAGCGCCCTCCACTTT. The encoded protein is CASSQQAGSALHF.

The V gene is TRBV10-3, the J gene TRBJ2-5, with 7 bases identical to TRBD1. With V trimmed by 7 bases and J by 2 bases, 4 bases remained unmatched. CDR1 and CDR2 from the germline V gene are ENHRY and SYGVKD. The CDR3 extends over 13 amino acids. The CDR3 coding sequence is TGTGCCATCACCGACAGGGAACAAGAGACCCAGTACTTC. Residues: CAITDREQETQYF.

This chain uses TRBV7-2 with TRBJ2-5; tentatively, D is TRBD1 or TRBD2 (5 bases each). CDR3 size: 13 residues. Trimming left V 5 bases short and J 11 bases short, with 18 bases between. Germline assignment: CDR1 SGHTA and CDR2 FQGNSA. The CDR3 loop is CASSMAPGRMQYF. The CDR3 DNA reads TGTGCCAGCAGCATGGCTCCGGGACGGATGCAGTACTTC. Full variable domain (remainder filled in from reference TRBV7-2 and TRBJ2-5): GAGVSQSPSNKVTEKGKDVELRCDPISGHTALYWYRQSLGQGLEFLIYFQGNSAPDKSGLPSDRFSAERTGGSVSTLTIQRTQQEDSAVYLCASSMAPGRMQYFGPGTRLLVL.

The chain is built from TRBV5-1 and TRBJ2-5; 8 positions agree with TRBD1. Germline V gives CDR1 SGHRS, CDR2 YFSETQ. The CDR3 runs to 14 residues. Trimming took 4 bases from V and 11 from J; bases not matched to a gene: 13. The CDR3 loop is CASSKRQGYNEQYF. CDR3 DNA: TGCGCCAGCAGCAAACGACAGGGGTATAATGAGCAGTACTTC.

The chain combines TRBV7-9 with TRBJ1-4, with 9 bases lining up with TRBD1. The germline CDR1 and CDR2 sequences are SEHNR and FQNEAQ (reference sequence). CDR3 size: 15 residues. The J segment lost 7 bases and the V segment lost 5 bases, leaving 8 bases of the junction unmatched. CDR3 loop: CASSLTGGRSEKLFF. The CDR3 DNA reads TGTGCCAGCAGCCTCACAGGGGGCAGGAGTGAAAAACTGTTTTTT.

This clonotype was detected ten times or more. This chain links TRBV6-6 with TRBJ2-3, with TRBD2 matching over 7 bases. V dropped 5 bases and J dropped 3; count of bases not matched to a gene: 8. CDR3 length equals 15 residues. Germline V lookup: CDR1 MNHNY, CDR2 SVGAGI (reference sequence). Here the CDR3 reads CASSHLGGTTDTQYF. In DNA form, the CDR3 reads TGTGCCAGCAGTCACCTCGGGGGGACGACAGATACGCAGTATTTT.

This clonotype came up once. The junction shows a germline mismatch at one end, possibly a read error. The chain has TRBV4-2 and TRBJ2-1; 8 positions match TRBD2. The CDR3 runs 14 residues. Germline CDR1 and CDR2: LGHNA and YNFKEQ. CDR3 nucleotides: TGTGTCACCAAGCGGGGGAGCTCCTACAATGAGCCGTTCTTC. This encodes CVTKRGSSYNEPFF.

This CDR3 reads CSARDSSGGAIYGEQFF. DNA of the CDR3: TGCAGTGCTAGAGATTCTAGCGGGGGGGCAATTTACGGTGAGCAGTTCTTC. The J gene is TRBJ2-1, the V gene TRBV20-1, with TRBD2 matching over 12 bases. Germline trimming cut 0 bases from V and 9 bases from J; bases unmatched to any gene: 12. CDR1 and CDR2 (germline): DFQATT, SNEGSKA (reference sequence). CDR3 length equals 17 residues.